One and the same sample provided the 16 T cell receptor beta chains below, sequenced in a study of OX40 agonist ivuxolimab in advanced cancers. Assay used: immunoSEQ multiplex PCR; TCRdb lists only in-frame clones, some missing. The table lists 90,000 to 130,000 clones, approximately 90% of them singletons. This sample comprised CD4+ or CD8+ T cells sorted from blood, obtained in a trial of the OX40 agonist ivuxolimab. These receptors were collected from an adult with an advanced solid tumor such as melanoma, head and neck, liver or kidney cancer.

V usage is TRBV14 and J usage is TRBJ1-2; weak D call: TRBD1 (6 bases). This CDR3 is built from 14 residues. Trimming pared 0 bases from V and 8 bases from J, leaving 13 bases between. Germline V CDR1 and CDR2: SGHDN, FVKESK. The CDR3, as DNA: TGTGCCAGCAGCCAAGATCTGGGGGGCGAGGGCTACACCTTC. Its protein product is CASSQDLGGEGYTF.

The chain carries TRBV7-2 and TRBJ2-1; 9 bases agree with TRBD2. Germline CDR1 reads SGHTA; CDR2 reads FQGNSA. The trim removed 4 bases at V and 4 bases at J, leaving 8 bases unmatched. The CDR3 sequence is 16 residues long. The CDR3 loop reads CASSYFSGSGYNEQFF. In DNA form, the CDR3 reads TGTGCCAGCAGCTACTTTAGCGGGAGTGGTTACAATGAGCAGTTCTTC.

The chain employs TRBV6-1 and TRBJ1-1; no reliable D call. The ends were cut back, 3 bases at V and 4 bases at J, with 15 bases in the middle. The germline CDR1 and CDR2 sequences are MNHNS and SASEGT. This CDR3 is 15 amino acids long. The CDR3 nucleotides are TGTGCCAGCAGTGATATGGGGTCCCCAAGCACTGAAGCTTTCTTT. Protein product: CASSDMGSPSTEAFF.

The J gene is TRBJ2-7, the V gene TRBV27; D remains ambiguous. Germline CDR1 is MNHEY and CDR2 is SMNVEV (reference sequence). The CDR3 covers 14 residues. V lost 5 bases, J lost 2 bases, and 13 bases lay in between. The CDR3 here is CASSRLDGTYEQYF. The DNA of the CDR3 is TGTGCCAGCAGTCGTTTGGACGGAACCTACGAGCAGTACTTC.

The genes are TRBV18 and TRBJ1-6; 8 positions match TRBD1. This CDR3 region has 17 residues. Germline CDR1 and CDR2: KGHSH and LQKENI. Trimming cost V 3 bases and J 2 bases; bases outside gene matches: 6. Written as DNA, the CDR3 is TGTGCCAGCTCACCTATGGACAGGGACACCTATAATTCACCCCTCCACTTT. This translates into CASSPMDRDTYNSPLHF.

This chain links TRBV30 with TRBJ2-3; no clear D gene. The germline V gene has CDR1 GTSNPN and CDR2 SVGIG (reference sequence). The V and J ends lost 2 bases and 5 bases respectively, with 8 bases between them. This CDR3 has 12 residues. The CDR3 is CAWSTGQDTQYF. DNA of the CDR3: TGTGCCTGGAGTACCGGGCAAGATACGCAGTATTTT. Together with reference TRBV30 and TRBJ2-3, the CDR3 gives the full variable domain: SQTIHQWPATLVQPVGSPLSLECTVEGTSNPNLYWYRQAAGRGLQLLFYSVGIGQISSEVPQNLSASRPQDRQFILSSKKLLLSDSGFYLCAWSTGQDTQYFGPGTRLTVL.

This chain connects TRBV11-2 to TRBJ2-7; D tentatively reads TRBD1 or TRBD2 (5 bases each). The CDR3 sequence is 15 residues long. With 2 bases removed from V and 5 bases from J, the gap between germline ends came to 16 bases. From germline, CDR1 is SGHAT and CDR2 FQNNGV. CDR3 DNA: TGTGCCAGCAGCTTAAAGGGCCAGGGAGATAACGAGCAGTACTTC. Translation gives CASSLKGQGDNEQYF.

The V and J genes are TRBV6-5 and TRBJ2-5; TRBD2 might be the D (6 bases). The J call may be faulty, since TRBJ2-7 better matches the DNA end. The germline gives CDR1 MNHEY, CDR2 SVGAGI. The CDR3 length is 15 residues. CDR3 DNA: TGTGCCAGCAGTTTGTCGTGGAGGGAGTCCTACGAGCAGTACTTC. Its translation is CASSLSWRESYEQYF.

This clone was counted a single time. This sequence joins TRBV7-2 and TRBJ1-5, with D hard to call. The CDR3 totals 15 residues. CDR1 and CDR2 (germline): SGHTA, FQGNSA. The V end was cut by 1 base, the J end by 0 bases, with 7 bases between. The CDR3 coding sequence is TGTGCCAGCAGCTTAGAGAGGGTTAGCAATCAGCCCCAGCATTTT. This gives the protein CASSLERVSNQPQHF.

The chain joins TRBV13 to TRBJ1-3; a possible D gene is TRBD1 (6 bases). Germline loops: CDR1 PRHDT, CDR2 FYEKMQ (reference sequence). This CDR3 region has 17 residues. Deletions cut 3 bases from V and 0 bases from J, with 15 bases between. CDR3 region: CASSFGTWSSSGNTIYF. For the CDR3, the DNA is TGTGCCAGCAGCTTCGGGACATGGTCCTCCTCTGGAAACACCATATATTTT. Drawing the rest from reference TRBV13 and TRBJ1-3, the complete variable domain is AAGVIQSPRHLIKEKRETATLKCYPIPRHDTVYWYQQGPGQDPQFLISFYEKMQSDKGSIPDRFSAQQFSDYHSELNMSSLELGDSALYFCASSFGTWSSSGNTIYFGEGSWLTVV.

This chain links TRBV30 with TRBJ2-3; D not resolved. Trimming stripped 5 bases from V and 9 bases from J, with 12 bases between. Germline CDR1 is GTSNPN and CDR2 is SVGIG (reference sequence). The CDR3 length is 11 residues. The CDR3 spells CAWLELRTQYF. CDR3 sequence (DNA): TGTGCCTGGTTGGAACTCCGGACGCAGTATTTT.

The chain carries TRBV19 and TRBJ2-3; D may be TRBD1 (5 bases). Trimming shortened V by 2 bases and J by 2 bases, and 11 bases separated the two germline ends. The germline CDR1 and CDR2 sequences are LNHDA and SQIVND (reference sequence). The CDR3 totals 15 residues. Here the CDR3 DNA reads TGTGCCAGTAGTATAAGAAGGGGCCCCACAGATACGCAGTATTTT. It yields the protein CASSIRRGPTDTQYF.

This chain links TRBV5-1 with TRBJ2-5; no reliable D call. With 2 bases removed from V and 0 bases from J, the gap between germline ends came to 20 bases. CDR3 length: 18 amino acids. The germline V gene has CDR1 SGHRS and CDR2 YFSETQ. The CDR3: CASSFGRAGRIYQETQYF. The CDR3 bases are TGCGCCAGCAGCTTCGGTCGGGCTGGTCGCATATACCAAGAGACCCAGTACTTC.

The rearrangement joins TRBV7-6 to TRBJ1-4; TRBD1 is a possible D gene (5 bases). The CDR3 loop spans 17 amino acids. Germline CDR1 is SGHVS and CDR2 is FNYEAQ. The ends were cut back, 0 bases at V and 7 bases at J, with 18 bases in the middle. The CDR3 coding sequence is TGTGCCAGCAGCTTAGCGACCCCCGGGACGACGGGTGAAAAACTGTTTTTT. Protein product: CASSLATPGTTGEKLFF.

This clone was detected once. The V and J genes are TRBV15 and TRBJ1-3, with a possible D match to TRBD1 (5 bases). The V gene's germline CDR1 is LNHNV and CDR2 YYDKDF (reference sequence). V was trimmed by 4 bases and J by 0 bases, leaving 16 bases between them. This CDR3 has 17 amino acids. CDR3 residues: CATSKGQGVDSGNTIYF. The CDR3 region has the DNA TGTGCCACCAGCAAAGGGCAAGGGGTAGACTCTGGAAACACCATATATTTT.

The rearrangement uses TRBV5-4 and TRBJ1-2; TRBD1 is a possible D gene (5 bases). Germline values: CDR1 SGHNT, CDR2 YYREEE (reference sequence). Trimming shortened V by 1 base and J by 7 bases, and 14 bases separated the two germline ends. CDR3 length equals 14 residues. CDR3 coding DNA: TGTGCCAGCAGCTTGAGTAAGGGGATCTCTGGCTACACCTTC. Protein sequence: CASSLSKGISGYTF.